The next 27 T cell receptor beta chains were all read from a single sample in a study of cytomegalovirus exposure and HLA in healthy donors. TCRdb keeps only in-frame clones here, not all; method: immunoSEQ multiplex PCR. The repertoire has roughly 57,000 clones, around 93% of them found once; the top ten carry roughly 1.7%. Sequenced input: PBMCs. The source of these receptors is a young woman in good health and CMV-seropositive.

The gene calls are TRBV19 and TRBJ2-3, with TRBD2 as a possible D gene (6 bases). Deletions cut 11 bases from V and 11 bases from J, with 23 bases between. Per the germline V gene, CDR1 is LNHDA and CDR2 is SQIVND (reference sequence). The CDR3 has 13 amino acids. CDR3 loop: CAVSGTERALQYF. DNA for the CDR3: TGTGCCGTCTCGGGAACTGAGCGGGCTTTGCAGTATTTT.

On this clone: The junction and the germline gene differ at one end; a read error may be behind it. CDR3 bases: TGTGCCTGGAGCGACCAGAACAGGGGCGCTCCCATTTTT. Translation: CAWSDQNRGAPIF. The rearrangement uses TRBV30 and TRBJ1-4; 7 bases match TRBD1. Germline V gives CDR1 GTSNPN, CDR2 SVGIG (reference sequence). The CDR3 consists of 13 residues. The full variable domain, rest sourced from reference TRBV30 and TRBJ1-4, is SQTIHQWPATLVQPVGSPLSLECTVEGTSNPNLYWYRQAAGRGLQLLFYSVGIGQISSEVPQNLSASRPQDRQFILSSKKLLLSDSGFYLCAWSDQNRGAPIFGSGTQLSVL.

In DNA, the CDR3 is TGTGCCTGGAGAACTTCCTATAATTCACCCCTCCACTTT. Translating gives CAWRTSYNSPLHF. The V and J genes are TRBV30 and TRBJ1-6; D uncertain. Deletions cut 3 bases from V and 1 base from J, with 4 bases between. The CDR3 extends over 13 amino acids. Germline CDR1 reads GTSNPN; CDR2 reads SVGIG (reference sequence).

The chain has TRBV6-5 and TRBJ1-1, with D tentatively TRBD1 (5 bases). Looked up from germline, CDR1 is MNHEY and CDR2 is SVGAGI. Deletions cut 3 bases from V and 11 bases from J, with 19 bases between. The CDR3 contains 14 residues. The CDR3 here is CASSYRLSGDTAFF. The CDR3 DNA reads TGTGCCAGCAGTTATCGATTGTCGGGGGATACGGCTTTCTTT.

The chain joins TRBV10-3 to TRBJ2-1; TRBD2 matches 10 bases. The V segment lost 2 bases and the J segment 6 bases; nucleotides outside the gene matches: 7. Per the germline V gene, CDR1 is ENHRY and CDR2 is SYGVKD. CDR3 size: 16 residues. The CDR3 spells CAISEGLAGVLNEQFF. The CDR3 region has the DNA TGTGCCATCAGTGAGGGGCTAGCGGGGGTCCTCAATGAGCAGTTCTTC.

The J gene is TRBJ1-2, the V gene TRBV7-8; D uncertain. The V gene's germline CDR1 is SGHVS and CDR2 FQNEAQ. The V end lost 5 bases, the J end lost 2 bases, and 9 bases lay between the germline ends. This CDR3 spans 13 amino acids. In DNA form, the CDR3 reads TGTGCCAGCAGCCTAACAGTGAACTATGGCTACACCTTC. Its protein is CASSLTVNYGYTF.

The chain joins TRBV5-1 to TRBJ2-2; 10 positions agree with TRBD2. This CDR3 is 15 amino acids long. Germline assignment: CDR1 SGHRS and CDR2 YFSETQ. V lost 4 bases to trimming and J lost 9 bases; unmatched junction nucleotides: 9. CDR3 nucleotides: TGCGCCAGCAGCCTCGGACTAGCGGTGAACCGGGAGCTGTTTTTT. It yields the protein CASSLGLAVNRELFF.

This chain connects TRBV5-1 to TRBJ1-4; D perhaps matches TRBD1 (6 bases). Trimming stripped 4 bases from V and 7 bases from J, with 14 bases between. From germline, CDR1 is SGHRS and CDR2 YFSETQ. The CDR3 totals 14 residues. CDR3 sequence reads: CASSPAGGREKLFF. DNA for the CDR3: TGCGCCAGCAGCCCGGCCGGGGGGCGTGAAAAACTGTTTTTT.

The genes are TRBV6-9 and TRBJ2-7; TRBD1 is a possible D gene (6 bases). The V end lost 4 bases, the J end lost 4 bases, and 14 bases lay between the germline ends. From germline, CDR1 is MNHGY and CDR2 SVAAGI. This CDR3 contains 14 residues. In DNA, the CDR3 is TGTGCCAGCAGTTGCCGGGACATCGATTACGAGCAGTACTTC. It is translated as CASSCRDIDYEQYF.

The chain carries TRBV7-9 and TRBJ2-3; D is unclear. Germline V CDR1 and CDR2: SEHNR, FQNEAQ (reference sequence). Trimming shortened V by 3 bases and J by 5 bases, and 9 bases separated the two germline ends. The length of the CDR3 is 13 residues. CDR3 nucleotide sequence: TGTGCCAGCAGCTTTCTGAGTGGAGATACGCAGTATTTT. Translated, it gives CASSFLSGDTQYF.

This rearrangement joins TRBV11-2 to TRBJ2-1; weak D call: TRBD2 (7 bases). Per the germline V gene, CDR1 is SGHAT and CDR2 is FQNNGV. With 5 bases removed from V and 12 bases from J, the gap between germline ends came to 20 bases. This CDR3 spans 14 amino acids. Written as DNA, the CDR3 is TGTGCCAGCAGCGCGGACAGTACTCGGGGGGTGCAGTTCTTC. Translation gives CASSADSTRGVQFF.

V and J are TRBV5-1 and TRBJ2-7; D perhaps matches TRBD2 (6 bases). Trimming took off 1 base at V and 4 bases at J, with 12 bases between the two ends. CDR1 is SGHRS, CDR2 YFSETQ, per germline. The CDR3 runs 14 residues. CDR3 sequence reads: CASSLSRGYYEQYF. The CDR3 nucleotides are TGCGCCAGCAGCTTGTCGCGGGGCTATTACGAGCAGTACTTC.

The chain employs TRBV6-5 and TRBJ1-1, with TRBD1 as a possible D gene (6 bases). Per germline, CDR1 MNHEY and CDR2 SVGAGI. This CDR3 comprises 15 residues. V was shortened by 4 bases and J by 6 bases, with 18 bases between the two germline ends. Here the CDR3 reads CASSSGAHPGAEAFF. The CDR3 nucleotides are TGTGCCAGCAGTTCAGGGGCTCACCCCGGCGCTGAAGCTTTCTTT.

In regard to this clone: Its ends do not fully match the called genes, so a read error is possible. The V and J genes are TRBV6-1 and TRBJ2-5, with a tentative D call TRBD2 (6 bases). This CDR3 spans 9 amino acids. In germline, CDR1 is MNHNS, CDR2 SASEGT. CDR3 residues: CASARGNDF. CDR3 sequence (DNA): TGTGCCAGCGCCCGGGGGAATGACTTC.

The chain combines TRBV9 with TRBJ2-5; perhaps TRBD1 as D (6 bases). The CDR3 sequence is 13 residues long. Trimming stripped 2 bases from V and 2 bases from J, with 7 bases between. CDR1 is SGDLS, CDR2 YYNGEE, per germline. CDR3 residues: CASSVTGQETQYF. CDR3 coding DNA: TGTGCCAGCAGCGTTACAGGGCAAGAGACCCAGTACTTC.

The V and J genes are TRBV30 and TRBJ1-1; 10 nucleotides match TRBD1. Germline CDR1 is GTSNPN and CDR2 is SVGIG (reference sequence). The CDR3 is 19 amino acids. V lost 7 bases, J lost 0 bases, and 20 bases stayed unmatched. The CDR3 sequence is CALTRPPDRDRGLNTEAFF. The CDR3 nucleotides are TGTGCCTTGACACGGCCACCCGACCGGGACAGGGGACTGAACACTGAAGCTTTCTTT.

CDR3 loop: CASSSGSGVYEQYF. Written as DNA, the CDR3 is TGTGCCAGCAGCTCTGGTTCGGGAGTCTACGAGCAGTACTTC. The genes are TRBV11-2 and TRBJ2-7, with D maybe TRBD2 (6 bases). Germline V gives CDR1 SGHAT, CDR2 FQNNGV. Trimming took 4 bases from V and 3 from J, leaving 13 bases between them. The length of the CDR3 is 14 residues.

The rearrangement uses TRBV4-3 and TRBJ1-1, with D perhaps TRBD1 (6 bases). The CDR3 is made up of 15 amino acids. Between the trimmed V and J ends, which lost 0 bases and 4 bases, there was a span of 12 bases. Germline V gives CDR1 LGHNA, CDR2 YSLEER. The CDR3 loop is CASSQEQGGSTEAFF. The CDR3 bases are TGCGCCAGCAGCCAAGAACAGGGTGGGAGCACTGAAGCTTTCTTT.

The chain employs TRBV6-5 and TRBJ2-1; D call uncertain. The germline gives CDR1 MNHEY, CDR2 SVGAGI. V was pared by 6 bases and J by 10 bases, with 13 bases between. The CDR3 loop spans 12 amino acids. CDR3: CASSPRLPEQFF. The DNA for the CDR3 is TGTGCCAGCAGCCCACGACTTCCGGAGCAGTTCTTC.

V is TRBV19 and J is TRBJ2-3; 7 nucleotides agree with TRBD2. The CDR3 has 15 amino acids. Trimming at V came to 9 bases and at J to 2 bases, leaving 11 bases not matched to a gene. Germline assignment: CDR1 LNHDA and CDR2 SQIVND (reference sequence). The CDR3 DNA is TGTGCCAGCGGGAGCGGGGTGAGCCTCACAGATACGCAGTATTTT. It translates to CASGSGVSLTDTQYF. Drawing the rest from reference TRBV19 and TRBJ2-3, the complete variable domain is DGGITQSPKYLFRKEGQNVTLSCEQNLNHDAMYWYRQDPGQGLRLIYYSQIVNDFQKGDIAEGYSVSREKKESFPLTVTSAQKNPTAFYLCASGSGVSLTDTQYFGPGTRLTVL.

V gene TRBV5-8 combines with J gene TRBJ2-3; D uncertain. CDR1 SGHTS and CDR2 YDEGEE come from the germline V gene. V was shortened by 6 bases and J by 4 bases, with 9 bases between the two germline ends. CDR3 length: 12 amino acids. The CDR3 nucleotides read TGTGCCAGCAAACAGATCGCAGATACGCAGTATTTT. It is translated as CASKQIADTQYF.

This clone occurred once. The chain uses TRBV19 and TRBJ2-5; possibly TRBD1 for D (5 bases). Looked up from germline, CDR1 is LNHDA and CDR2 is SQIVND (reference sequence). The ends were cut back, 5 bases at V and 4 bases at J, with 20 bases in the middle. CDR3 length equals 16 residues. The CDR3 sequence is CASSPGAGQGSETQYF. The CDR3 nucleotides read TGTGCCAGTAGTCCTGGGGCCGGTCAGGGTTCAGAGACCCAGTACTTC.

CDR3 residues: CASSLQGKDRETQYF. CDR3 bases: TGCGCCAGCAGCTTACAGGGTAAGGACCGAGAGACCCAGTACTTC. The chain recombines TRBV5-1 with TRBJ2-5; D possibly corresponds to TRBD1 (6 bases). Trimming took off 2 bases at V and 4 bases at J, with 15 bases between the two ends. Per germline, CDR1 SGHRS and CDR2 YFSETQ. This CDR3 has 15 residues.

This chain joins TRBV5-1 and TRBJ2-2; D possibly corresponds to TRBD1 (5 bases). The CDR3 covers 16 residues. The germline gives CDR1 SGHRS, CDR2 YFSETQ. V lost 1 base, J lost 3 bases, and 13 bases lay in between. For the CDR3, the DNA is TGCGCCAGCAGCTTGAGGGGCATAGAATACACCGGGGAGCTGTTTTTT. Its translation: CASSLRGIEYTGELFF.

The chain joins TRBV2 to TRBJ2-1; D unclear. V lost 6 bases to trimming and J lost 4 bases, with 10 bases between them. CDR3 length equals 13 residues. Germline CDR1 reads SNHLY; CDR2 reads FYNNEI. The CDR3 sequence: CASSRVTYNEQFF. CDR3 sequence (DNA): TGTGCCAGCAGCCGGGTAACATACAATGAGCAGTTCTTC.

V is TRBV27 and J is TRBJ1-5; D possibly corresponds to TRBD1 (5 bases). The germline V gene encodes CDR1 MNHEY and CDR2 SMNVEV (reference sequence). CDR3 length: 15 residues. Trimming removed 3 bases at V and 5 bases at J, with 14 bases between. The CDR3 sequence: CASSLRWGGYQPQHF. The DNA of the CDR3 is TGTGCCAGCAGTTTGCGGTGGGGGGGGTATCAGCCCCAGCATTTT.

This clone was recorded once. V gene TRBV10-2 combines with J gene TRBJ1-1; D gene ambiguous. Germline V lookup: CDR1 WSHSY, CDR2 SAAADI. The CDR3 runs to 12 residues. The CDR3 is CATARGVTEAFF. The CDR3 coding sequence is TGCGCTACGGCCCGAGGAGTGACTGAAGCTTTCTTT.